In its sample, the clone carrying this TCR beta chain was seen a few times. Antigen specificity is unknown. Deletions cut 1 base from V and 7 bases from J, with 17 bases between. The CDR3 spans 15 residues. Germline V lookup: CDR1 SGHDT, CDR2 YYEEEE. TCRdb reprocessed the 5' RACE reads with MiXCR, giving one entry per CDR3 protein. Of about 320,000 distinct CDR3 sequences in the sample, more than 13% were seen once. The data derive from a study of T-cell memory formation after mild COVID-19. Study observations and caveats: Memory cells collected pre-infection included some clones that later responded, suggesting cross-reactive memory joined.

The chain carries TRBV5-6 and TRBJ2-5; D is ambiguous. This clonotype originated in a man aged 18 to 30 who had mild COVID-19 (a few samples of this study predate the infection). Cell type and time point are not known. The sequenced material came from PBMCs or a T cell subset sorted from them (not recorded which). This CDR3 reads CASSLYGYPPVTQYF. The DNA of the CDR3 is TGTGCCAGCAGCTTGTACGGGTACCCTCCAGTGACCCAGTACTTC.